What follows is one T cell receptor (beta chain) and its context. These data are taken from a study of blood T cell repertoires in COVID-19. At the level of the study: Acute and convalescent COVID-19 specimens originated in the United States, Italy and Spain. From T cells, B-cell-depleted T cells, or PBMCs came the material, which was cDNA or gDNA.

From germline, CDR1 is SGHTA and CDR2 FQGNSA. Trimming removed 5 bases at V and 3 bases at J, with 16 bases between. This CDR3 contains 16 residues. Original processing methods: It was from reference gene primer amplification that nucleated cell counts were estimated. Repertoires were generated with immunoSEQ multiplex PCR, while TCRdb's copy carries only in-frame clones and drops some. The V and J calls and clone size come from that table; D and trimming were worked out from the DNA. The sample consists of fewer than 250,000 clones, approximately 91% of them appearing once. The receptor comes from a man aged 25 to 40 with acute or convalescent COVID-19. Specimen: peripheral blood. V is TRBV7-2 and J is TRBJ2-2, with a tentative D call TRBD2 (5 bases). Here the CDR3 reads CASSPDWAGYTGELFF. The CDR3 region has the DNA TGTGCCAGCAGCCCAGATTGGGCGGGTTACACCGGGGAGCTGTTTTTT. Combining the CDR3 with reference TRBV7-2 and TRBJ2-2 gives the whole variable domain GAGVSQSPSNKVTEKGKDVELRCDPISGHTALYWYRQSLGQGLEFLIYFQGNSAPDKSGLPSDRFSAERTGGSVSTLTIQRTQQEDSAVYLCASSPDWAGYTGELFFGEGSRLTVL.